Sequencing of this T cell receptor (beta chain) was carried out in a study of T cells in pancreatic ductal adenocarcinoma. Whole-study results and caveats: No significant tumor-blood clonality difference; means were about 0.11 and 0.072. Tumor samples had fewer productive templates and 6.5 to 10-fold fewer unique clonotypes than blood.

Produced via immunoSEQ multiplex PCR; TCRdb's table is partial and in-frame only. Seen here are 4,500 or so clones, approximately 71% observed once, and the top ten hold approximately 14%. The selected patients with pancreatic ductal adenocarcinoma had surgery but no neoadjuvant therapy. CDR1 is SGHNT, CDR2 YENEEA, per germline. This CDR3 has 17 residues. With V trimmed by 6 bases and J by 5 bases, 14 bases remained unmatched. For this clone: The antigen is unknown.

The sample comprised pancreatic tumor tissue. The chain carries TRBV11-3 and TRBJ2-2, with TRBD2 matching over 8 bases. The receptor's source is a human donor with pancreatic ductal adenocarcinoma. CDR3: CASSIGAGGLVTGELFF. The CDR3, as DNA: TGTGCCAGCAGTATCGGGGCGGGGGGCCTGGTTACCGGGGAGCTGTTTTTT.